Below, 31 T cell receptor beta chains from the same sample are listed, as sequenced in a study of T cell responses to AZD1222 COVID-19 vaccine. Generated by immunoSEQ multiplex PCR, the TCRdb table keeps only in-frame clones and is missing some. The repertoire consists of 100,000 or so clones, with about 86% occurring once and the leading ten covering roughly 1.4%. Here the sequenced sample was peripheral blood, taken on day 0 of AZD1222 vaccination. The receptors here all came from an adult in good health.

This chain connects TRBV24-1 to TRBJ2-1; TRBD2 might be the D (6 bases). This CDR3 comprises 14 residues. Looked up from germline, CDR1 is KGHDR and CDR2 is SFDVKD. Trimming pared 3 bases from V and 7 bases from J, leaving 12 bases between. CDR3 coding DNA: TGTGCCACCAGTGATGAAAAGCGGGTAAATGAGCAGTTCTTC. Amino acid sequence: CATSDEKRVNEQFF.

The rearrangement joins TRBV10-2 to TRBJ1-2; TRBD1 aligns across 8 bases. The CDR3 consists of 17 residues. Unmatched junction bases numbered 9, after V lost 0 bases and J lost 3 bases. CDR1 is WSHSY and CDR2 is SAAADI in the germline V gene. The CDR3 DNA follows: TGCGCCAGCAGTGAGTCGCTAGCGACAGGGGATTACTATGGCTACACCTTC. It yields the protein CASSESLATGDYYGYTF.

The chain is built from TRBV25-1 and TRBJ2-7; 13 positions match TRBD2. The CDR3 length is 15 residues. The germline gives CDR1 MGHDK, CDR2 SYGVNS. Trimming removed 4 bases from V and 2 bases from J; junction bases left unmatched: 2. CDR3 sequence: CASSGGLAGAYEQYF. In nucleotides, the CDR3 is TGTGCCAGCAGTGGCGGACTAGCGGGAGCCTACGAGCAGTACTTC.

The rearrangement links TRBV7-3 to TRBJ2-3; 10 bases line up with TRBD1. J gave up 2 bases and V 5 bases, and 7 bases lay outside the gene matches. The CDR3 is made up of 16 amino acids. CDR1 and CDR2 from the germline V gene are SGHTA and FQGTGA. CDR3 bases: TGTGCCAGCAGCCATGGGACAGGGGCCCACACAGATACGCAGTATTTT. Its protein product is CASSHGTGAHTDTQYF. Together with reference TRBV7-3 and TRBJ2-3, the CDR3 gives the full variable domain: GAGVSQTPSNKVTEKGKYVELRCDPISGHTALYWYRQSLGQGPEFLIYFQGTGAADDSGLPNDRFFAVRPEGSVSTLKIQRTERGDSAVYLCASSHGTGAHTDTQYFGPGTRLTVL.

The DNA for the CDR3 is TGTGCCAGTAGCGGACAGGGTAGAGGAAACACCATATATTTT. It translates to CASSGQGRGNTIYF. The chain couples TRBV19 to TRBJ1-3; 8 bases map to TRBD1. J lost 4 bases, V lost 6 bases, and 5 bases had no gene match. The CDR3 consists of 14 residues. Looked up from germline, CDR1 is LNHDA and CDR2 is SQIVND (reference sequence).

The chain combines TRBV28 with TRBJ1-5; D unclear. The CDR3 runs to 15 residues. Germline assignment: CDR1 MDHEN and CDR2 SYDVKM. V shed 5 bases and J shed 7 bases, with 18 bases lying between them. In nucleotides, the CDR3 is TGTGCCAGCAGTCCAGGCGGACGGCTAGGACAGCCCCAGCATTTT. Protein: CASSPGGRLGQPQHF.

The chain joins TRBV4-3 to TRBJ2-7; TRBD1 is a possible D gene (6 bases). Deletions cut 1 base from V and 0 bases from J, with 10 bases between. CDR1 is LGHNA, CDR2 YSLEER, per germline. This CDR3 comprises 15 residues. The CDR3 region is CASSQARTASYEQYF. CDR3 bases: TGCGCCAGCAGCCAAGCACGGACAGCCTCCTACGAGCAGTACTTC.

The genes are TRBV28 and TRBJ1-1; D gene uncertain. This CDR3 is built from 14 residues. V lost 8 bases and J 4 bases, leaving 17 bases between the germline ends. Per germline, CDR1 MDHEN and CDR2 SYDVKM. CDR3 sequence: CASVGRLGRTEAFF. The CDR3, as DNA: TGTGCCAGCGTGGGAAGGCTTGGTCGCACTGAAGCTTTCTTT.

The gene calls are TRBV3-1 (or the pseudogene TRBV3-2) and TRBJ1-1; D not certain. Germline CDR1 LGHDT, CDR2 YNNKEL (reference sequence). V was pared by 1 base and J by 4 bases, with 16 bases between. The CDR3 loop spans 16 amino acids. The CDR3 spells CASSQVSRARSTEAFF. The CDR3 DNA sequence: TGTGCCAGCAGCCAAGTTTCTCGGGCACGGAGCACTGAAGCTTTCTTT.

This clone showed up just a few times. The rearrangement joins TRBV5-1 to TRBJ2-7, with D tentatively TRBD2 (6 bases). V lost 4 bases and J 2 bases, leaving 16 bases between the germline ends. There are 15 residues in the CDR3. Looked up from germline, CDR1 is SGHRS and CDR2 is YFSETQ. In nucleotides, the CDR3 is TGCGCCAGCAGCCTCCGGGACTCAAGTACCTACGAGCAGTACTTC. Protein: CASSLRDSSTYEQYF.

This sequence joins TRBV3-1 (or the pseudogene TRBV3-2) and TRBJ2-6, with D tentatively TRBD1 (5 bases). The germline CDR1 and CDR2 sequences are LGHDT and YNNKEL (reference sequence). The V gene lost 1 base and the J gene lost 0 bases, with 19 bases spanning the gap. The CDR3 totals 20 residues. The CDR3 region has the DNA TGTGCCAGCAGCCAAGTAGTTTTAGGACAAACATCCTCTGGGGCCAACGTCCTGACTTTC. Translation gives CASSQVVLGQTSSGANVLTF.

The genes are TRBV19 and TRBJ2-7; D gene ambiguous. Trimming removed 4 bases at V and 5 bases at J, with 6 bases between. CDR1 is LNHDA, CDR2 SQIVND, per germline (reference sequence). This CDR3 is 11 amino acids long. CDR3 DNA: TGTGCCAGTAGTACAGGCGACGAGCAGTACTTC. It codes for CASSTGDEQYF.

The CDR3 region has the DNA TGTGCCAGCAGCTTGGAGGCTTATGGCTACACCTTC. Protein: CASSLEAYGYTF. The chain links TRBV7-9 to TRBJ1-2; D call uncertain. CDR1 is SEHNR and CDR2 is FQNEAQ in the germline V gene (reference sequence). This CDR3 contains 12 residues. V was trimmed by 3 bases and J by 5 bases, leaving 7 bases between them.

This clone was recorded a few times. The chain is built from TRBV6-5 and TRBJ2-1; 7 bases are shared with TRBD1. The germline gives CDR1 MNHEY, CDR2 SVGAGI. The CDR3 spans 13 residues. V was pared by 6 bases and J by 4 bases, with 3 bases of the junction left unmatched. The CDR3 protein is CASSWDRYNEQFF. The CDR3 coding sequence is TGTGCCAGCAGCTGGGACAGATACAATGAGCAGTTCTTC.

The chain uses TRBV24-1 and TRBJ2-1, with 8 positions matching TRBD1. Germline lookup yields CDR1 KGHDR and CDR2 SFDVKD. This CDR3 is built from 15 residues. V shed 7 bases and J 3 bases; nucleotides not matched to a gene: 7. CDR3 residues: CATSQDRVDYNEQFF. In nucleotides, the CDR3 is TGTGCCACCAGCCAGGACAGGGTGGACTACAATGAGCAGTTCTTC.

The CDR3 sequence is CASSPRLAGTTSTDTQYF. CDR3 nucleotide sequence: TGTGCCAGCTCACCTAGACTAGCGGGTACGACTAGCACAGATACGCAGTATTTT. The J gene is TRBJ2-3, the V gene TRBV18, with TRBD2 matching over 10 bases. The V gene's germline CDR1 is KGHSH and CDR2 LQKENI. The CDR3 is 18 residues long. The V and J ends lost 3 bases and 0 bases, in that order; junction bases with no gene match: 9.

The chain recombines TRBV7-6 with TRBJ1-3; D uncertain. V shed 0 bases and J shed 1 base, with 7 bases lying between them. CDR1 SGHVS and CDR2 FNYEAQ come from the germline V gene. The CDR3 loop spans 15 amino acids. CDR3 sequence reads: CASSLATESGNTIYF. CDR3 bases: TGTGCCAGCAGCTTAGCTACGGAATCTGGAAACACCATATATTTT.

This clone has just one count. The CDR3 DNA follows: TGTGCCAGTAGTCCAAATCCGACCGGACGTAAAGATACGCAGTATTTT. The encoded protein is CASSPNPTGRKDTQYF. The V and J genes are TRBV19 and TRBJ2-3; D remains ambiguous. Looked up from germline, CDR1 is LNHDA and CDR2 is SQIVND (reference sequence). The CDR3 spans 16 residues. V gave up 5 bases and J gave up 5 bases, with 20 bases separating them.

This chain connects TRBV5-1 to TRBJ1-2; unclear D gene. The CDR3 consists of 11 residues. The germline V gene has CDR1 SGHRS and CDR2 YFSETQ. V shed 7 bases and J shed 8 bases, with 12 bases lying between them. The chain's CDR3 is CASRNGKGYTF. CDR3 sequence (DNA): TGCGCCAGCCGAAACGGTAAAGGCTACACCTTC.

This clone was observed a handful of times. The genes are TRBV19 and TRBJ1-1; D is ambiguous. Between the trimmed V and J ends, which lost 5 bases and 5 bases, there was a span of 18 bases. The CDR3 totals 15 residues. Germline loops: CDR1 LNHDA, CDR2 SQIVND (reference sequence). For the CDR3, the DNA is TGTGCCAGTAGTTTTCGTGGAGGATCGGGGACTGAAGCTTTCTTT. Translation gives CASSFRGGSGTEAFF. Full variable domain (missing parts from reference TRBV19 and TRBJ1-1): DGGITQSPKYLFRKEGQNVTLSCEQNLNHDAMYWYRQDPGQGLRLIYYSQIVNDFQKGDIAEGYSVSREKKESFPLTVTSAQKNPTAFYLCASSFRGGSGTEAFFGQGTRLTVV.

CDR3 loop: CASSTYYGDTQYF. The CDR3 DNA follows: TGTGCCAGCAGCACCTACTACGGAGATACGCAGTATTTT. The chain employs TRBV5-6 and TRBJ2-3; D not certain. From germline, CDR1 is SGHDT and CDR2 YYEEEE. V lost 4 bases and J 5 bases, leaving 11 bases between the germline ends. The CDR3 has 13 amino acids.

The chain combines TRBV27 with TRBJ2-7; TRBD1 is a possible D gene (6 bases). The CDR3 is 13 amino acids. The germline V and J ends were trimmed by 8 bases and 3 bases, with 14 bases remaining between them. Germline lookup yields CDR1 MNHEY and CDR2 SMNVEV (reference sequence). DNA of the CDR3: TGTGCCAGCTCCCCAGGGGTTTTCTACGAGCAGTACTTC. Translating gives CASSPGVFYEQYF.

This clone was observed a few times. The CDR3 DNA reads as TGTGCCACCAGCACCACCGGACAGTTGGATGAGCAGTTCTTC. Encoded protein: CATSTTGQLDEQFF. The chain employs TRBV15 and TRBJ2-1; possible D gene TRBD1, 6 bases. The CDR3 is 14 residues long. V was trimmed by 4 bases and J by 8 bases, leaving 15 bases between them. The V gene's germline CDR1 is LNHNV and CDR2 YYDKDF (reference sequence).

This clone has just one count. The chain's CDR3 is CASSFHPSTDTQYF. CDR3 nucleotides: TGTGCCAGCAGCTTCCACCCAAGCACAGATACGCAGTATTTT. The chain carries TRBV7-2 and TRBJ2-3; D uncertain. Germline V gene lookup returns CDR1 SGHTA and CDR2 FQGNSA. V lost 3 bases to trimming and J lost 0 bases, with 7 bases between them. The CDR3 covers 14 residues.

The chain links TRBV18 to TRBJ1-6; D ambiguous. Between the trimmed V and J ends, which lost 2 bases and 7 bases, there was a span of 9 bases. Per germline, CDR1 KGHSH and CDR2 LQKENI. CDR3 length: 14 amino acids. The CDR3, as DNA: TGTGCCAGCTCACCAAACAGCCAAAATTCACCCCTCCACTTT. Amino acid sequence: CASSPNSQNSPLHF.

The chain has TRBV11-2 and TRBJ1-2, with a weak D call TRBD1 (5 bases). The ends were cut back, 0 bases at V and 4 bases at J, with 9 bases in the middle. The CDR3 is 14 residues long. Germline V gives CDR1 SGHAT, CDR2 FQNNGV. CDR3 region: CASSLETGSYGYTF. For the CDR3, the DNA is TGTGCCAGCAGCTTAGAAACAGGCTCCTATGGCTACACCTTC.

The rearrangement links TRBV28 to TRBJ1-2; 8 bases align to TRBD1. J was trimmed by 4 bases and V by 6 bases; bases with no gene match: 16. The CDR3 length is 17 residues. Germline V gene data show CDR1 as MDHEN and CDR2 as SYDVKM. CDR3 sequence (DNA): TGTGCCAGCAGCCCGAACCTCCAGGGGGCGCCGACCTATGGCTACACCTTC. This gives the protein CASSPNLQGAPTYGYTF.

The rearrangement joins TRBV7-3 to TRBJ2-7, with D maybe TRBD2 (6 bases). CDR1 and CDR2 (germline): SGHTA, FQGTGA. Deletions cut 4 bases from V and 4 bases from J, with 14 bases between. This CDR3 comprises 14 residues. The CDR3 DNA is TGTGCCAGCAGCTGGCGGGGCTCAAAGTACGAGCAGTACTTC. Translating gives CASSWRGSKYEQYF.

The chain joins TRBV24-1 to TRBJ2-7, with 11 positions matching TRBD1. Unmatched junction bases numbered 8, after V lost 4 bases and J lost 4 bases. Germline CDR1 reads KGHDR; CDR2 reads SFDVKD. The CDR3 consists of 16 residues. Here the CDR3 reads CATSDPDRGRGYEQYF. As DNA, the CDR3 is TGTGCCACCAGTGACCCGGACAGGGGGCGAGGATACGAGCAGTACTTC.

This chain's CDR3 is CASSVGPVGTEAFF. The DNA of the CDR3 is TGTGCCAGCAGCGTAGGACCGGTAGGGACTGAAGCTTTCTTT. V is TRBV9 and J is TRBJ1-1; D is unclear. CDR3 length equals 14 residues. Germline CDR1 is SGDLS and CDR2 is YYNGEE. V was pared by 0 bases and J by 5 bases, with 11 bases between.

This clone has only one observation. The same CDR3 is also encoded by other DNA sequences in this sample. The chain combines TRBV3-1 (or the pseudogene TRBV3-2) with TRBJ1-5, with 10 bases fitting TRBD1. CDR1 LGHDT and CDR2 YNNKEL come from the germline V gene (reference sequence). This CDR3 has 16 amino acids. Trimming cost V 1 base and J 2 bases; bases outside gene matches: 2. The CDR3: CASSQAGTGGNQPQHF. The CDR3, as DNA: TGTGCCAGCAGCCAAGCCGGGACAGGGGGCAATCAGCCCCAGCATTTT.